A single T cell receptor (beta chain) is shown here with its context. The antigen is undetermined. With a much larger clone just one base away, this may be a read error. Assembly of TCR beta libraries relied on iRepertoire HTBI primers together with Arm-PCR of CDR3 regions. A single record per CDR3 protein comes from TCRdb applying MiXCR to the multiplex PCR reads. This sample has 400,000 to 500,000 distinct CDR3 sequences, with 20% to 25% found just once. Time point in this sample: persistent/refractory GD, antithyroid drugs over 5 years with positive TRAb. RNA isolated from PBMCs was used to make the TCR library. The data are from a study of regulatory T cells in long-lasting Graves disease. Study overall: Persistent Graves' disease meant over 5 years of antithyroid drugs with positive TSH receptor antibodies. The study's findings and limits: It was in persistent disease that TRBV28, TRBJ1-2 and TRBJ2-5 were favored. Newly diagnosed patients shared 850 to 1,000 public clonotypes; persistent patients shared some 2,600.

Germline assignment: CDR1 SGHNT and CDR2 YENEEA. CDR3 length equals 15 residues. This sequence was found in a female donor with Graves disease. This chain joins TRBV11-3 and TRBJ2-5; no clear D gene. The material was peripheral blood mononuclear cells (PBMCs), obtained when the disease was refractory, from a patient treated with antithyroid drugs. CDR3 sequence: CVSSLVSARQETQYF. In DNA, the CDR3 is TGTGTCAGCAGCTTAGTGTCAGCAAGGCAAGAGACCCAGTACTTC. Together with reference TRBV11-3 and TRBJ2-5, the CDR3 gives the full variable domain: EAGVVQSPRYKIIEKKQPVAFWCNPISGHNTLYWYLQNLGQGPELLIRYENEEAVDDSQLPKDRFSAERLKGVDSTLKIQPAELGDSAVYLCVSSLVSARQETQYFGPGTRLLVL.